These 32 T cell receptor beta chains originate from one sample sequenced in a study of T-cell memory formation after mild COVID-19. TCRdb reprocessed the 5' RACE reads with MiXCR, giving one entry per CDR3 protein. The sample holds 250,000 to 300,000 distinct CDR3 sequences, 15% to 20% seen once. Sequenced: PBMCs or a T cell subset sorted from them (not recorded which). All receptors derive from a man aged 18 to 29 who had mild COVID-19 (a few samples of this study predate the infection). Cell type and time point are not known.

The rearrangement joins TRBV20-1 to TRBJ1-5, with D hard to call. Germline V gives CDR1 DFQATT, CDR2 SNEGSKA (reference sequence). The length of the CDR3 is 13 residues. Trimming removed 3 bases from V and 0 bases from J, with 6 bases in between. DNA for the CDR3: TGCAGTGCTAGGGTTTATAGCAATCAGCCCCAGCATTTT. As protein: CSARVYSNQPQHF.

This clonotype turned up a few times. J is TRBJ2-5 and V is TRBV6-2 or TRBV6-3; 9 bases are a match to TRBD1. V dropped 5 bases and J dropped 4; count of bases not matched to a gene: 14. Germline V lookup: CDR1 MNHEY, CDR2 SVGEGT. This CDR3 comprises 17 residues. Here the CDR3 reads CASSPIRTGEKGETQYF. CDR3 in DNA: TGTGCCAGCAGTCCCATCAGGACAGGGGAGAAGGGAGAGACCCAGTACTTC.

The sample holds a few counts of this clonotype. The V call is TRBV18, the J call TRBJ2-7; D not certain. The V and J ends lost 6 bases and 5 bases respectively, with 14 bases between them. The CDR3 runs 13 residues. The germline V gene has CDR1 KGHSH and CDR2 LQKENI. Here the CDR3 reads CASSPRSDHEQYF. DNA of the CDR3: TGTGCCAGCTCTCCAAGGAGCGATCACGAGCAGTACTTC. Using reference TRBV18 and TRBJ2-7 for the parts outside the CDR3, the full variable domain is NAGVMQNPRHLVRRRGQEARLRCSPMKGHSHVYWYRQLPEEGLKFMVYLQKENIIDESGMPKERFSAEFPKEGPSILRIQQVVRGDSAAYFCASSPRSDHEQYFGPGTRLTVT.

This clonotype came up a few times. This chain connects TRBV4-1 to TRBJ2-7; tentative D call: TRBD2 (6 bases). The V gene's germline CDR1 is MGHRA and CDR2 YSYEKL. This CDR3 comprises 15 residues. Between the trimmed V and J ends, which lost 0 bases and 5 bases, there was a span of 14 bases. CDR3 amino acids: CASSQEAARGNEQYF. In nucleotides, the CDR3 is TGCGCCAGCAGCCAAGAAGCGGCGCGGGGTAACGAGCAGTACTTC.

This clonotype was recorded at least ten times. The chain has TRBV5-1 and TRBJ2-7; 14 nucleotides match TRBD2. The V and J ends lost 4 bases and 0 bases, in that order; junction bases with no gene match: 9. The CDR3 runs to 18 residues. The germline V gene encodes CDR1 SGHRS and CDR2 YFSETQ. As DNA, the CDR3 is TGCGCCAGCAGCCCGGGACTAGCGGGGGAGTTTGACTCCTACGAGCAGTACTTC. This translates into CASSPGLAGEFDSYEQYF.

A few counts support this clonotype. V and J are TRBV5-1 and TRBJ2-7; D is uncertain. Germline lookup yields CDR1 SGHRS and CDR2 YFSETQ. The CDR3 has 13 amino acids. The V gene lost 4 bases and the J gene lost 0 bases, with 8 bases spanning the gap. The CDR3 region is CASSPRISYEQYF. The CDR3 DNA is TGCGCCAGCAGCCCCCGGATCTCCTACGAGCAGTACTTC.

This clonotype was observed many times. V gene TRBV3-1 combines with J gene TRBJ2-7; D is unclear. The V end lost 1 base, the J end lost 2 bases, and 12 bases lay between the germline ends. In germline, CDR1 is LGHDT, CDR2 YNNKEL (reference sequence). The length of the CDR3 is 15 residues. In DNA, the CDR3 is TGTGCCAGCAGCCAAGGGGGATTAAACCCCTACGAGCAGTACGTC. This codes for CASSQGGLNPYEQYV.

DNA of the CDR3: TGTGCCAGCAGCCCCCACCCCTTACAGGGGCGACCCCAAGAGACCCAGTACTTC. Encoded protein: CASSPHPLQGRPQETQYF. V is TRBV7-6 and J is TRBJ2-5; 7 bases align to TRBD1. The CDR3 is made up of 18 amino acids. J gave up 1 base and V 5 bases, and 16 bases lay outside the gene matches. CDR1 and CDR2 (germline): SGHVS, FNYEAQ.

There are a few counts of this clonotype. This chain connects TRBV7-3 to TRBJ2-5; 10 bases match TRBD1. V was pared by 2 bases and J by 5 bases, with 2 bases of the junction left unmatched. The CDR3 spans 14 residues. From germline, CDR1 is SGHTA and CDR2 FQGTGA. The CDR3 DNA reads TGTGCCAGCAGCTTAGACAGGGGGCATGAGACCCAGTACTTC. It yields the protein CASSLDRGHETQYF.

This clonotype was found a few times. The chain carries TRBV2 and TRBJ1-6, with D hard to call. Germline lookup yields CDR1 SNHLY and CDR2 FYNNEI. The germline V and J ends were trimmed by 4 bases and 4 bases, with 8 bases remaining between them. This CDR3 contains 14 residues. The CDR3: CASSVQSYNSPLHF. The DNA of the CDR3 is TGTGCCAGCAGTGTCCAGTCTTATAATTCACCCCTCCACTTT.

V gene TRBV6-5 combines with J gene TRBJ2-3; no reliable D call. The CDR3 loop spans 16 amino acids. V shed 0 bases and J shed 0 bases, with 10 bases lying between them. Germline V gene lookup returns CDR1 MNHEY and CDR2 SVGAGI. Here the CDR3 reads CASSYSTETSTDTQYF. The CDR3 DNA sequence: TGTGCCAGCAGTTACTCGACGGAAACTAGCACAGATACGCAGTATTTT.

This clonotype showed up just a few times. The V and J genes are TRBV7-6 and TRBJ2-3, with TRBD2 matching over 8 bases. The CDR3 sequence is 19 residues long. Trimming cost V 5 bases and J 2 bases; bases outside gene matches: 18. CDR1 and CDR2 (germline): SGHVS, FNYEAQ. The CDR3 is CASSPHPSGRLTYTDTQYF. DNA of the CDR3: TGTGCCAGCAGCCCCCACCCTAGCGGGCGCTTAACATACACAGATACGCAGTATTTT.

The genes are TRBV12-3 or TRBV12-4 and TRBJ2-7; D assignment may be TRBD1 or TRBD2 (5 bases each). Between the trimmed V and J ends, which lost 6 bases and 0 bases, there was a span of 9 bases. The CDR3 sequence is 13 residues long. CDR3 DNA: TGTGCCAGCAGAAGGGACGGCTCCTACGAGCAGTACGTC. Its protein product is CASRRDGSYEQYV.

This clonotype was found once. The CDR3 nucleotides are TGTGCCAGCTCACCACCGATCGCCAAAGCGGGGAGACCTTACAATGAGCAGTTCTTC. Its translation: CASSPPIAKAGRPYNEQFF. This chain connects TRBV18 to TRBJ2-1, with 7 bases identical to TRBD2. The V segment lost 0 bases and the J segment 4 bases; nucleotides outside the gene matches: 15. The CDR3 length is 19 residues. Germline loops: CDR1 KGHSH, CDR2 LQKENI.

This clonotype was seen a handful of times. The chain couples TRBV15 to TRBJ2-7; TRBD1 is a possible D gene (5 bases). The V gene lost 0 bases and the J gene lost 4 bases, with 13 bases spanning the gap. The CDR3 has 15 residues. Germline V gives CDR1 LNHNV, CDR2 YYDKDF (reference sequence). In nucleotides, the CDR3 is TGTGCCACCAGCAGAGATTGGAATACAGGTTACGAGCAGTACTTC. Translated: CATSRDWNTGYEQYF.

The CDR3 loop reads CASSPPGQGGIQYF. The CDR3 DNA is TGTGCCAGCAGCCCCCCGGGACAGGGGGGCATTCAGTACTTC. The genes are TRBV11-2 and TRBJ2-4; 11 bases align to TRBD1. After removal of 5 bases from V and 9 bases from J, the junction contained 6 bases not matched to a gene. Germline V CDR1 and CDR2: SGHAT, FQNNGV. The CDR3 consists of 14 residues.

This clonotype came up many times. V is TRBV4-3 and J is TRBJ2-5; 7 bases are a match to TRBD1. Trimming at V came to 4 bases and at J to 4 bases, leaving 6 bases not matched to a gene. Germline values: CDR1 LGHNA, CDR2 YSLEER. The CDR3 consists of 14 residues. This CDR3 reads CASSLTGKTETQYF. The CDR3 region has the DNA TGCGCCAGCAGCCTGACAGGGAAAACAGAGACCCAGTACTTC.

This clonotype was observed a handful of times. The chain links TRBV7-2 to TRBJ2-3; 10 bases match TRBD1. This CDR3 comprises 15 residues. CDR1 and CDR2 from the germline V gene are SGHTA and FQGNSA. With 2 bases clipped from V and 9 bases from J, the junction kept 8 bases outside the gene matches. The CDR3 here is CASSLTGQGKKTQYF. The DNA for the CDR3 is TGTGCCAGCAGCTTAACGGGACAGGGGAAAAAGACGCAGTATTTT.

There are a few counts of this clonotype. This CDR3 is CASIPDSTQTGNTIYF. CDR3 DNA sequence: TGTGCCAGCATCCCCGACAGCACACAAACTGGAAACACCATATATTTT. The chain combines TRBV6-1 with TRBJ1-3; perhaps TRBD1 as D (5 bases). There are 16 residues in the CDR3. Germline values: CDR1 MNHNS, CDR2 SASEGT. The V and J ends lost 7 bases and 2 bases respectively, with 18 bases between them.

The V call is TRBV23-1, the J call TRBJ2-4; no reliable D call. TRBV23-1 is an open reading frame whose function is uncertain. The V end was cut by 4 bases, the J end by 0 bases, with 19 bases between. The CDR3 totals 18 residues. The CDR3 DNA sequence: TGCGCCAGCAGTCTGGCAGCCCCGTCGCCACTAGCCAAAAACATTCAGTACTTC. Translation gives CASSLAAPSPLAKNIQYF.

The V and J genes are TRBV7-2 and TRBJ2-4; D unclear. V was clipped by 5 bases and J by 0 bases, with 11 bases between them. The CDR3 consists of 15 residues. Germline V CDR1 and CDR2: SGHTA, FQGNSA. CDR3 DNA: TGTGCCAGCAGCCGCGTACCGTTAGCCAAAAACATTCAGTACTTC. This translates into CASSRVPLAKNIQYF.

The V call is TRBV11-2, the J call TRBJ2-2; the D is unclear. Germline V CDR1 and CDR2: SGHAT, FQNNGV. The CDR3 spans 15 residues. Trimming took 3 bases from V and 5 from J, leaving 13 bases between them. In DNA, the CDR3 is TGTGCCAGCAGCTTTAGTCGCTCCGCAACCGGGGAGCTGTTTTTT. Translating gives CASSFSRSATGELFF.

The genes are TRBV10-3 and TRBJ2-7, with 9 bases identical to TRBD2. Trimming cost V 9 bases and J 4 bases; bases outside gene matches: 10. The germline V gene encodes CDR1 ENHRY and CDR2 SYGVKD. The CDR3 length is 14 residues. DNA for the CDR3: TGTGCCATAGGTGGCGGGGGGGCAAGGTACGAGCAGTACTTC. It specifies CAIGGGGARYEQYF.

J is TRBJ1-2 and V is TRBV5-5; D possibly corresponds to TRBD1 (5 bases). The V end was cut by 0 bases, the J end by 8 bases, with 14 bases between. Per the germline V gene, CDR1 is SGHKS and CDR2 is YYEKEE (reference sequence). The CDR3 loop spans 14 amino acids. CDR3 amino acids: CASSLGDLWGGYTF. The CDR3, as DNA: TGTGCCAGCAGCTTGGGAGACCTCTGGGGCGGCTACACCTTC. Full variable domain (missing parts from reference TRBV5-5 and TRBJ1-2): DAGVTQSPTHLIKTRGQQVTLRCSPISGHKSVSWYQQVLGQGPQFIFQYYEKEERGRGNFPDRFSARQFPNYSSELNVNALLLGDSALYLCASSLGDLWGGYTFGSGTRLTVV.

Ten or more counts support this clonotype. This chain connects TRBV15 to TRBJ2-2; 8 positions agree with TRBD2. The germline V gene encodes CDR1 LNHNV and CDR2 YYDKDF (reference sequence). The CDR3 sequence is 16 residues long. J lost 5 bases, V lost 1 base, and 6 bases had no gene match. The CDR3 region is CATSRVGGAGTGELFF. In DNA, the CDR3 is TGTGCCACCAGCAGAGTCGGGGGGGCGGGAACCGGGGAGCTGTTTTTT.

This clonotype was detected a few times. The chain uses TRBV11-3 and TRBJ2-3; the D gene is possibly TRBD2 (6 bases). The CDR3 runs 14 residues. The V end lost 6 bases, the J end lost 3 bases, and 13 bases lay between the germline ends. Germline-derived CDR1 and CDR2 are SGHNT and YENEEA. The CDR3 here is CASSIGGQTDTQYF. The CDR3 nucleotides read TGTGCCAGCAGTATAGGAGGGCAGACAGATACGCAGTATTTT. The variable domain in full, with the rest retrieved from reference TRBV11-3 and TRBJ2-3, is EAGVVQSPRYKIIEKKQPVAFWCNPISGHNTLYWYLQNLGQGPELLIRYENEEAVDDSQLPKDRFSAERLKGVDSTLKIQPAELGDSAVYLCASSIGGQTDTQYFGPGTRLTVL.

V is TRBV5-1 and J is TRBJ1-1, with 9 nucleotides matching TRBD1. Germline loops: CDR1 SGHRS, CDR2 YFSETQ. Unmatched junction bases numbered 7, after V lost 0 bases and J lost 1 base. This CDR3 is built from 17 residues. This chain's CDR3 is CASSLVDRGRANTEAFF. CDR3 bases: TGCGCCAGCAGCTTGGTGGACAGGGGCCGGGCGAACACTGAAGCTTTCTTT.

This sequence joins TRBV7-8 and TRBJ2-7; 8 bases are a match to TRBD1. The V segment lost 5 bases and the J segment 2 bases; nucleotides outside the gene matches: 14. The CDR3 covers 17 residues. From germline, CDR1 is SGHVS and CDR2 FQNEAQ. Here the CDR3 reads CASSDDRGPAGPYEQYF. In DNA form, the CDR3 reads TGTGCCAGCAGCGATGACAGGGGCCCAGCCGGTCCCTACGAGCAGTACTTC.

This chain links TRBV4-3 with TRBJ2-7; D not certain. The CDR3 runs 14 residues. V was clipped by 0 bases and J by 2 bases, with 8 bases between them. Germline CDR1 reads LGHNA; CDR2 reads YSLEER. CDR3 amino acids: CASSQDPFTYEQYF. CDR3 nucleotides: TGCGCCAGCAGCCAAGATCCTTTCACCTACGAGCAGTACTTC.

The chain combines TRBV2 with TRBJ2-5; possible D gene TRBD1, 6 bases. The V gene's germline CDR1 is SNHLY and CDR2 FYNNEI. There are 15 residues in the CDR3. V lost 2 bases and J 4 bases, leaving 14 bases between the germline ends. The CDR3 region has the DNA TGTGCCAGCAGTGAACGATACAGGGCGACAGAGACCCAGTACTTC. Translated: CASSERYRATETQYF.

The chain links TRBV7-2 to TRBJ1-6, with TRBD1 as a possible D gene (5 bases). Trimming removed 4 bases from V and 7 bases from J, with 14 bases in between. Germline V gene lookup returns CDR1 SGHTA and CDR2 FQGNSA. CDR3 length: 15 amino acids. The CDR3 reads CASSYAGASNSPLHF. The CDR3 coding sequence is TGTGCCAGCAGCTACGCCGGGGCCTCAAATTCACCCCTCCACTTT.

This clonotype showed up just a few times. V and J are TRBV27 and TRBJ2-7; D is undetermined. There are 13 residues in the CDR3. Germline V gives CDR1 MNHEY, CDR2 SMNVEV (reference sequence). V gave up 5 bases and J gave up 7 bases, with 15 bases separating them. As DNA, the CDR3 is TGTGCCAGCAGTCCCCAGTCGGATGGGGAGCAGTACGTC. It encodes CASSPQSDGEQYV.